This T cell receptor beta chain is drawn from a study of blood T cell repertoires in COVID-19 (dated by TCRdb to about 2020). About the full investigation: Collaborator samples came from the United States, Italy and Spain and covered acute and convalescent phases of COVID-19. The prospective study material was composed of cDNA or gDNA derived from T cells, B-cell-depleted T cells, or PBMCs. Deeply sampled blood TCRbeta repertoires from subjects exposed to, actively infected with, or recovered from COVID-19 were included in the dataset. A freely available public database, intended as a resource for researchers studying the immune response to SARS-CoV-2, is where the repertoires were released. Samples came from the ongoing ImmuneRACE study (first 160 participants) plus 1,254 subjects from 6 global collaborators. Sample metadata almost always included a de-identified subject ID, COVID-19 status, age in years and sex. Where HLA class I and class II types were available, the types were taken from metadata supplied by the sample provider, not from assay-based typing.

Including the terminal cysteine and phenylalanine, the CDR3 comprises 15 residues. The retained sequence is limited to the CDR3, 45 bases, with the frame set at the first base. Trimming removed 4 bases from V and 8 bases from J, leaving 21 bases between the germline ends. Per the germline V gene (reference sequence), SGHKS is the CDR1 and YYEKEE is the CDR2. The immunoSEQ Assay, a bias-controlled multiplex PCR, was used to amplify TCRbeta CDR3 regions from genomic DNA. The original pipeline was this. Within the assay, amplification of reference gene primers was used to estimate how many nucleated cells each sample contained. Sequence reads were collapsed and filtered to measure the absolute abundance of every unique TCRbeta CDR3 rearrangement. For each sample, productive Simpson clonality was calculated by taking the square root of Simpson's diversity index across productive rearrangements. TCRdb carries this immuneACCESS record with in-frame sequences only. Its versions omit some clonotypes, under half of them owing to an unresolved V gene in the studies checked, with the rest unexplained. V, J and clone size were drawn from that table, and D and trimming were deduced from the DNA. Recorded for this sample are 95,000 to 150,000 clones; roughly 74% of them occurred a single time. In total, the top ten clones hold around 5.5% of the sample.

General conclusions and limits of the study: The amount of clinical and demographic metadata varied by source and participant and was provided uncurated.

As regards this clone: Its antigen is unknown. Base qualities are not provided; no much larger clone lies one nucleotide away.

Whole blood was collected in K2EDTA tubes by collaborating institutions according to the institutions' own protocols. For TCRbeta analysis, collaborators shipped samples as frozen whole blood, isolated PBMCs, or DNA extracted from either of those sample types. The specimen sequenced was peripheral blood. The source is a man aged 60 to 75 with acute or convalescent COVID-19. The rearranged chain carries TRBV5-5 and TRBJ1-2; D gene: possibly TRBD1, on 6 matching bases. The CDR3 corresponds to CASSIEHSQGKGYTF. The nucleotides read TGTGCCAGCAGCATAGAGCATTCGCAGGGGAAGGGCTACACCTTC.